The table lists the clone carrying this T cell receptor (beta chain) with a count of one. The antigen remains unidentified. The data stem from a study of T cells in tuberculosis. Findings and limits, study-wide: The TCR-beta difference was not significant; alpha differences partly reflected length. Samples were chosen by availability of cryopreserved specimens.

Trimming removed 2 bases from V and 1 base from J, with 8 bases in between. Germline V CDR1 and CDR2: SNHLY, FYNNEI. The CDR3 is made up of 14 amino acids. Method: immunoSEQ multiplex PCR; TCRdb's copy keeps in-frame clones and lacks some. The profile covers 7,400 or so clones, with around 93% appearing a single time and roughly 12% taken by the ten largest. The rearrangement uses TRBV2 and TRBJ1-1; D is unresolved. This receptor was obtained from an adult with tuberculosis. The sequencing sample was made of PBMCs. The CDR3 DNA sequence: TGTGCCAGCAGTGAACCCCCGGGGAACACTGAAGCTTTCTTT. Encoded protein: CASSEPPGNTEAFF.